The source of this T cell receptor beta chain is a study of blood T cell repertoires in COVID-19. Background on the study: COVID-19 samples collected from the United States, Italy and Spain covered acute and convalescent phases. Sample material is recorded as cDNA or gDNA derived from T cells, B-cell-depleted T cells, or PBMCs.

Per the original methods: Estimation of nucleated cell counts relied on the amplification of reference gene primers. Assay: immunoSEQ multiplex PCR; the TCRdb copy retains only in-frame clones and omits some. Clone size and V and J calls were adopted from that table, with D and trimming inferred from the DNA. The sample shows 45,000 to 70,000 clones, roughly 82% of them seen only once. Germline V CDR1 and CDR2: MNHEY, SVGAGI. Trimming cost V 4 bases and J 7 bases, with 11 bases left between them. This CDR3 is built from 13 residues. The origin of this receptor is an elderly woman with acute or convalescent COVID-19. Sequenced material: peripheral blood. V gene TRBV6-5 combines with J gene TRBJ2-1; D uncertain. The CDR3 is CASSSSYLNEQFF. In nucleotides, the CDR3 is TGTGCCAGCAGTTCCAGTTACCTGAATGAGCAGTTCTTC.